Sequencing of this TCR beta chain was carried out in a study of cytomegalovirus exposure and HLA in healthy donors. Study-level results: With later analysis, a missense DCLRE1C variant became linked to TCR beta V- and J-gene trimming.

A multiplex PCR was run with 60 Vbeta primers and 13 Jbeta primers. Produced via immunoSEQ multiplex PCR; TCRdb's table is partial and in-frame only. The sample has approximately 280,000 clones, 86% seen once. As regards this clone: The antigen is not known.

V shed 5 bases and J 7 bases; nucleotides not matched to a gene: 7. The CDR3 sequence is 14 residues long. CDR1 and CDR2 from the germline V gene are KGHSH and LQKENI. Material: PBMCs. This receptor was obtained from a man aged 35 to 55 in good health and CMV-seropositive. V gene TRBV18 combines with J gene TRBJ1-4; 7 bases are shared with TRBD1. CDR3 sequence reads: CASSTGAGGEKLFF. CDR3 nucleotide sequence: TGTGCCAGCTCAACCGGGGCAGGGGGTGAAAAACTGTTTTTT.